This TCR beta chain was profiled in a study of blood T cell repertoires in COVID-19. In the study overall: Samples representing acute and convalescent COVID-19 were sourced from the United States, Italy and Spain. PBMCs, B-cell-depleted T cells, or T cells provided the cDNA or gDNA that made up the material.

The CDR3 covers 14 residues. Germline loops: CDR1 MNHEY, CDR2 SMNVEV (reference sequence). Trimming removed 3 bases from V and 0 bases from J, with 8 bases in between. Original processing notes: Nucleated cell counts were estimated from reference gene primer amplification. Method: immunoSEQ multiplex PCR; TCRdb's copy keeps in-frame clones and lacks some. Clone size and the V and J calls come from that table; the DNA yielded D and trimming. Of under 500,000 clones in the sample, 80% to 90% are singletons; the top ten hold 4% to 5.5%. Specimen: peripheral blood. The receptor comes from a woman aged 25 to 45 with acute or convalescent COVID-19. V gene TRBV27 combines with J gene TRBJ1-1; no definite D call. CDR3 nucleotide sequence: TGTGCCAGCAGTTTCCTCGACATGAACACTGAAGCTTTCTTT. This gives the protein CASSFLDMNTEAFF.